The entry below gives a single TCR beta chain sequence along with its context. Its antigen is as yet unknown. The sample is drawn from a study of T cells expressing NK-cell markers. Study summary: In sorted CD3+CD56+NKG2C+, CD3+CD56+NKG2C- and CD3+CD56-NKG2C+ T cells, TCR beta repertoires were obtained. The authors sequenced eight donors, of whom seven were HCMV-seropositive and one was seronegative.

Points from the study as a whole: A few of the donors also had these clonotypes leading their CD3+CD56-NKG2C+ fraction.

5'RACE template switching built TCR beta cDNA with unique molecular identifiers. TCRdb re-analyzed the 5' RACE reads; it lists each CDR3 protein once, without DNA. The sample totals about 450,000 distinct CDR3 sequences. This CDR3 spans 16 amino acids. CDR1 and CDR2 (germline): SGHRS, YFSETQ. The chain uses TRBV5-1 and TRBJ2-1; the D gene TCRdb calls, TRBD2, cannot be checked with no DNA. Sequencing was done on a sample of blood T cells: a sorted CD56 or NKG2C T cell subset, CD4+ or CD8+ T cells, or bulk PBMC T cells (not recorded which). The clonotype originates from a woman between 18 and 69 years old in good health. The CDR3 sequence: CASSGLAGDSYNEQFF. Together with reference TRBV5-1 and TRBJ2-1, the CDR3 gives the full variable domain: KAGVTQTPRYLIKTRGQQVTLSCSPISGHRSVSWYQQTPGQGLQFLFEYFSETQRNKGNFPGRFSGRQFSNSRSEMNVSTLELGDSALYLCASSGLAGDSYNEQFFGPGTRLTVL.